The rows below give T cell receptor beta chains drawn from one sample of a study of T cell responses to AZD1222 COVID-19 vaccine. Sequenced by immunoSEQ multiplex PCR; TCRdb stores in-frame clones only, minus some. The sample has over 150,000 clones, under 95% seen once; the top ten hold 1.6%. The sample here was peripheral blood, taken 28 days after the second AZD1222 dose. All receptors come from an adult who received the AZD1222 COVID-19 vaccine. Both conserved end residues are part of each CDR3. Each record gives: clone size, J gene, V gene, D gene, CDR3 protein, CDR3 DNA. The D gene is left open where the match is weak. Some rows have no size entry. The others give once, few or many, or a class for an expanded clone.

>-|TRBJ2-1|TRBV12-3/TRBV12-4|-
CASSFGGNEQFF
TGTGCCAGCAGTTTTGGGGGGAATGAGCAGTTCTTC
>-|TRBJ2-2|TRBV19|TRBD2
CASSIWDYYNTGELFF
TGTGCCAGTAGTATCTGGGACTACTATAACACCGGGGAGCTGTTTTTT
>-|TRBJ2-2|TRBV5-1|TRBD2
CASSTGLAGGPSGELFF
TGCGCCAGCAGCACCGGACTAGCGGGAGGGCCGTCCGGGGAGCTGTTTTTT
>-|TRBJ1-1|TRBV6-5|-
CASSYFGRLNTEAFF
TGTGCCAGCAGTTATTTTGGCCGACTGAACACTGAAGCTTTCTTT
>-|TRBJ2-3|TRBV5-1|-
CASSYSGTQRSGDTQYF
TGCGCCAGCAGCTACTCCGGGACTCAAAGGTCCGGAGATACGCAGTATTTT
>-|TRBJ1-5|TRBV28|-
CASSQQGYGNQPQHF
TGTGCCAGCAGTCAACAGGGATATGGCAATCAGCCCCAGCATTTT
>-|TRBJ2-7|TRBV7-2|-
CASSLGSRGAYEQYF
TGTGCCAGCAGCTTAGGGAGTAGGGGCGCCTACGAGCAGTACTTC
>-|TRBJ2-7|TRBV6-5|-
CASSYRGGEQYF
TGTGCCAGCAGTTACAGGGGTGGTGAGCAGTACTTC
>once|TRBJ2-4|TRBV7-9|TRBD1
CASSSPGTGGFNIQYF
TGTGCCAGCAGCTCCCCCGGGACAGGGGGCTTTAACATTCAGTACTTC
>-|TRBJ1-1|TRBV11-2|-
CASSLAGSEAFF
TGTGCCAGCAGCTTAGCTGGGTCTGAAGCTTTCTTT
>-|TRBJ2-4|TRBV3-1/TRBV3-2|TRBD1
CASSQDDRDINIQYF
TGTGCCAGCAGCCAAGATGACAGGGATATAAACATTCAGTACTTC
>-|TRBJ1-1|TRBV5-1|-
CASSLLGITEAFF
TGCGCCAGCAGCTTGTTGGGGATCACTGAAGCTTTCTTT
>-|TRBJ1-2|TRBV6-5|TRBD1
CASRDRGLYGYTF
TGTGCCAGCAGGGACAGGGGACTCTATGGCTACACCTTC
>-|TRBJ2-3|TRBV9|-
CASSVGPHQGRDTQYF
TGTGCCAGCAGCGTAGGACCCCACCAGGGGAGGGATACGCAGTATTTT
>-|TRBJ1-2|TRBV27|-
CASSDRRGLVNYGYTF
TGTGCCAGCAGTGATAGACGCGGTCTGGTCAACTATGGCTACACCTTC
>-|TRBJ1-2|TRBV7-2|-
CASSLVGGYTF
TGTGCCAGCAGCTTAGTAGGTGGCTACACCTTC
>-|TRBJ2-2|TRBV7-9|TRBD2
CASSLQGGGEELFF
TGTGCCAGCAGCCTCCAGGGCGGGGGGGAGGAGCTGTTTTTT
>-|TRBJ1-3|TRBV11-2|TRBD1
CASSLQGVSGNTIYF
TGTGCCAGCAGCTTACAGGGGGTTTCTGGAAACACCATATATTTT
>-|TRBJ1-4|TRBV4-1|-
CASTTPGSAWGEKLFF
TGCGCCAGCACCACCCCGGGGTCAGCCTGGGGTGAAAAACTGTTTTTT
>-|TRBJ1-6|TRBV6-1|-
CASSEWQASSPLHF
TGTGCCAGCAGTGAGTGGCAGGCATCTTCACCCCTCCACTTT
>-|TRBJ1-2|TRBV10-3|-
CAISESRKLAANYGYTF
TGTGCCATCAGTGAGTCGAGGAAGTTGGCTGCGAACTATGGCTACACCTTC
>-|TRBJ2-1|TRBV5-8|-
CASSDYTSYNEQFF
TGTGCCAGCAGCGACTACACTTCCTACAATGAGCAGTTCTTC
>-|TRBJ1-1|TRBV5-1|-
CASSLGTRRTEAFF
TGCGCCAGCAGCTTGGGAACCAGGCGGACTGAAGCTTTCTTT
>-|TRBJ2-2|TRBV9|-
CASSPRGVSGELFF
TGTGCCAGCAGCCCCAGGGGGGTATCCGGGGAGCTGTTTTTT